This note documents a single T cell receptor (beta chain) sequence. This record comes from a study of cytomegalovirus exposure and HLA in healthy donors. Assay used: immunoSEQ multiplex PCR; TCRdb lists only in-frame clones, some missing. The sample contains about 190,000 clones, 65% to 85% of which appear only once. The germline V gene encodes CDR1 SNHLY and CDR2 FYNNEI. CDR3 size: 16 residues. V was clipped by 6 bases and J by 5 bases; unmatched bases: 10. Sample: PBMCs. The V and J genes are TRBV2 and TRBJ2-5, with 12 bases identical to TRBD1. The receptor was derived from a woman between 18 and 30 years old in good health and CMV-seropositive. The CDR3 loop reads CASRYGTGGGRETQYF. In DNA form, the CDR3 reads TGTGCCAGCAGATACGGGACAGGGGGCGGGAGGGAGACCCAGTACTTC.